These T cell receptor beta chains were read from a single sample in a study of cytomegalovirus exposure and HLA in healthy donors. Profiled with immunoSEQ multiplex PCR; TCRdb holds only in-frame clones, not every one. The table lists approximately 160,000 clones, around nine tenths of them singletons, with 4.2% in the top ten. Specimen: PBMCs. Receptors were obtained from a man aged 18 to 29 in good health and CMV-seropositive. Both conserved end residues are part of each CDR3. The D gene is left open where the match is weak. The size of a clone is reported for some rows only, either as once, few or many, or as a class for expanded clones.

j_call: TRBJ2-5; v_call: TRBV5-6; clone_size: .; d_call: TRBD1; cdr3_aa: CASSGPGTAQETQYF; cdr3_nt: TGTGCCAGCAGCGGCCCCGGGACAGCACAAGAGACCCAGTACTTC
j_call: TRBJ2-5; v_call: TRBV7-9; clone_size: .; d_call: .; cdr3_aa: CASSLLPYRAEETQYF; cdr3_nt: TGTGCCAGCAGCCTCCTACCGTACAGGGCAGAGGAGACCCAGTACTTC
j_call: TRBJ2-7; v_call: TRBV5-1; clone_size: .; d_call: .; cdr3_aa: CASSPNEISYEQYF; cdr3_nt: TGCGCCAGCAGCCCCAACGAGATTTCCTACGAGCAGTACTTC
j_call: TRBJ2-7; v_call: TRBV11-3; clone_size: .; d_call: TRBD1; cdr3_aa: CASSLGTGQVYEQYF; cdr3_nt: TGTGCCAGCAGCTTAGGGACGGGACAGGTCTACGAGCAGTACTTC
j_call: TRBJ1-3; v_call: TRBV19; clone_size: once; d_call: .; cdr3_aa: CASRSGSHTIYF; cdr3_nt: TGTGCCAGTAGGTCAGGATCGCACACCATATATTTT
j_call: TRBJ2-7; v_call: TRBV7-9; clone_size: .; d_call: TRBD2; cdr3_aa: CASSLVGYGRLAGSYEQYF; cdr3_nt: TGTGCCAGCAGCCTAGTTGGGTACGGAAGACTAGCGGGATCCTACGAGCAGTACTTC
j_call: TRBJ2-1; v_call: TRBV5-6; clone_size: few; d_call: .; cdr3_aa: CASSLYGLSVGEQFF; cdr3_nt: TGTGCCAGCAGCTTGTATGGACTGTCGGTGGGTGAGCAGTTCTTC
j_call: TRBJ2-5; v_call: TRBV6-5; clone_size: few; d_call: TRBD1; cdr3_aa: CATGPTGGSQETQYF; cdr3_nt: TGTGCCACCGGACCGACAGGGGGATCTCAAGAGACCCAGTACTTC
j_call: TRBJ2-2; v_call: TRBV5-1; clone_size: .; d_call: TRBD1; cdr3_aa: CASSSGQSTGELFF; cdr3_nt: TGCGCCAGCAGCTCGGGACAGTCGACCGGGGAGCTGTTTTTT
j_call: TRBJ2-1; v_call: TRBV19; clone_size: .; d_call: .; cdr3_aa: CASSLDEGNEQFF; cdr3_nt: TGTGCCAGTAGCTTGGATGAGGGCAATGAGCAGTTCTTC
j_call: TRBJ1-1; v_call: TRBV5-1; clone_size: .; d_call: .; cdr3_aa: CASRVENTEAFF; cdr3_nt: TGCGCCAGCAGAGTAGAGAACACTGAAGCTTTCTTT
j_call: TRBJ2-6; v_call: TRBV19; clone_size: .; d_call: TRBD1; cdr3_aa: CASTPDRGSSGANVLTF; cdr3_nt: TGTGCCAGTACCCCAGACAGGGGGTCTTCTGGGGCCAACGTCCTGACTTTC
j_call: TRBJ1-3; v_call: TRBV9; clone_size: .; d_call: .; cdr3_aa: CASMSGNTIYF; cdr3_nt: TGTGCCAGCATGAGTGGAAACACCATATATTTT
j_call: TRBJ1-1; v_call: TRBV15; clone_size: .; d_call: TRBD1; cdr3_aa: CATRKKTGGVEAFF; cdr3_nt: TGTGCCACCAGGAAAAAAACAGGGGGCGTTGAAGCTTTCTTT
j_call: TRBJ2-6; v_call: TRBV7-8; clone_size: .; d_call: TRBD2; cdr3_aa: CASSTGLAGVTGANVLTF; cdr3_nt: TGTGCCAGCAGCACGGGACTAGCGGGAGTAACCGGGGCCAACGTCCTGACTTTC
j_call: TRBJ2-2; v_call: TRBV28; clone_size: .; d_call: TRBD2; cdr3_aa: CASSGRFTGELFF; cdr3_nt: TGTGCCAGTAGCGGGAGGTTCACCGGGGAGCTGTTTTTT
j_call: TRBJ2-3; v_call: TRBV5-1; clone_size: .; d_call: .; cdr3_aa: CASSPDRFTDTQYF; cdr3_nt: TGCGCCAGCAGTCCGGACAGATTCACAGATACGCAGTATTTT
j_call: TRBJ2-1; v_call: TRBV7-9; clone_size: .; d_call: TRBD2; cdr3_aa: CASSETSGTYNEQFF; cdr3_nt: TGTGCCAGCAGCGAGACTAGCGGTACTTACAATGAGCAGTTCTTC
j_call: TRBJ2-5; v_call: TRBV19; clone_size: .; d_call: TRBD1; cdr3_aa: CASSKTGALRETQYF; cdr3_nt: TGTGCCAGTAGTAAGACAGGGGCCCTCAGGGAGACCCAGTACTTC
j_call: TRBJ2-7; v_call: TRBV15; clone_size: few; d_call: .; cdr3_aa: CATSKGWGGLYEQYF; cdr3_nt: TGTGCCACCAGCAAAGGGTGGGGAGGTCTCTACGAGCAGTACTTC
j_call: TRBJ2-6; v_call: TRBV28; clone_size: .; d_call: .; cdr3_aa: CASRPQDPGANVLTF; cdr3_nt: TGTGCCAGCAGACCACAGGATCCTGGGGCCAACGTCCTGACTTTC
j_call: TRBJ1-1; v_call: TRBV18; clone_size: .; d_call: .; cdr3_aa: CASSPPNRLNTEAFF; cdr3_nt: TGTGCCAGCTCACCACCGAACAGACTGAACACTGAAGCTTTCTTT
j_call: TRBJ2-7; v_call: TRBV5-6; clone_size: .; d_call: .; cdr3_aa: CASSYQGGSYEQYF; cdr3_nt: TGTGCCAGCAGCTATCAAGGGGGATCCTACGAGCAGTACTTC
j_call: TRBJ2-3; v_call: TRBV4-2; clone_size: .; d_call: .; cdr3_aa: CASSRQISTDTQYF; cdr3_nt: TGTGCCAGCAGCCGACAGATAAGCACAGATACGCAGTATTTT
j_call: TRBJ2-7; v_call: TRBV29-1; clone_size: .; d_call: .; cdr3_aa: CSVKSTETNYEQYF; cdr3_nt: TGCAGCGTCAAGTCGACAGAGACCAACTACGAGCAGTACTTC
j_call: TRBJ2-1; v_call: TRBV27; clone_size: .; d_call: .; cdr3_aa: CASSLSRYSYNEQFF; cdr3_nt: TGTGCCAGCAGTTTGTCCAGGTACTCCTACAATGAGCAGTTCTTC
j_call: TRBJ2-5; v_call: TRBV5-8; clone_size: .; d_call: TRBD2; cdr3_aa: CASSSPGLAGAETQYF; cdr3_nt: TGTGCCAGCAGCTCTCCGGGACTAGCGGGGGCGGAGACCCAGTACTTC
j_call: TRBJ1-1; v_call: TRBV27; clone_size: .; d_call: .; cdr3_aa: CASRLSGLGGGLMNTEAFF; cdr3_nt: TGTGCCAGCAGACTATCGGGGCTAGGCGGGGGGCTGATGAACACTGAAGCTTTCTTT
j_call: TRBJ2-7; v_call: TRBV5-6; clone_size: once; d_call: .; cdr3_aa: CASSFRTPGSLREQYF; cdr3_nt: TGTGCCAGCAGCTTCAGGACTCCGGGTTCGTTGAGAGAGCAGTACTTC
j_call: TRBJ2-7; v_call: TRBV6-1; clone_size: .; d_call: TRBD2; cdr3_aa: CASSVGVSGSSEQYF; cdr3_nt: TGTGCCAGCAGTGTGGGGGTTAGCGGGAGTAGTGAGCAGTACTTC
j_call: TRBJ2-2; v_call: TRBV10-3; clone_size: .; d_call: .; cdr3_aa: CAIRGDTGELFF; cdr3_nt: TGTGCCATCAGAGGGGACACCGGGGAGCTGTTTTTT
j_call: TRBJ2-7; v_call: TRBV19; clone_size: .; d_call: .; cdr3_aa: CATKSEFQGPEQYF; cdr3_nt: TGTGCCACCAAAAGTGAATTCCAGGGGCCCGAGCAGTACTTC